Sequencing of this T cell receptor (beta chain) was carried out in a study of T cells after yellow fever vaccination. MiXCR, run by TCRdb on the 5' RACE reads, gives a single entry per CDR3 protein. Seen here are 400,000 to 650,000 distinct CDR3 sequences, roughly a fifth observed once, and the top ten hold around 17%. This sequence was found in a young man who received the YFV17D yellow fever vaccine. The specimen comprised PBMCs, sampled about 21 days after the first yellow fever vaccination.

The CDR3 nucleotides are TGTGCCAGCAGCTTCGGTGGCTACGATGAAAAACTGTTTTTT. Translation gives CASSFGGYDEKLFF. The V call is TRBV7-6, the J call TRBJ1-4, with D unclear. This CDR3 is built from 14 residues. Looked up from germline, CDR1 is SGHVS and CDR2 is FNYEAQ. The V and J ends lost 3 bases and 6 bases respectively, with 11 bases between them.